This TCR beta chain was profiled in a study of blood T cell repertoires in COVID-19. Between the trimmed V and J ends, which lost 3 bases and 3 bases, there was a span of 8 bases. Germline CDR1 MNHEY, CDR2 SMNVEV (reference sequence). The CDR3 is 13 residues long. Here immunoSEQ multiplex PCR was the method, and the copy in TCRdb shows in-frame clones only, minus some. This table has tens of thousands of clones, approximately 90% appearing once. The rearrangement links TRBV27 to TRBJ1-1; D is ambiguous. The sample consisted of peripheral blood. The sequence was obtained from a man aged 65-85 years with acute or convalescent COVID-19. The CDR3, as DNA: TGTGCCAGCAGTTTCTATGCCTACACTGAAGCTTTCTTT. This encodes CASSFYAYTEAFF.